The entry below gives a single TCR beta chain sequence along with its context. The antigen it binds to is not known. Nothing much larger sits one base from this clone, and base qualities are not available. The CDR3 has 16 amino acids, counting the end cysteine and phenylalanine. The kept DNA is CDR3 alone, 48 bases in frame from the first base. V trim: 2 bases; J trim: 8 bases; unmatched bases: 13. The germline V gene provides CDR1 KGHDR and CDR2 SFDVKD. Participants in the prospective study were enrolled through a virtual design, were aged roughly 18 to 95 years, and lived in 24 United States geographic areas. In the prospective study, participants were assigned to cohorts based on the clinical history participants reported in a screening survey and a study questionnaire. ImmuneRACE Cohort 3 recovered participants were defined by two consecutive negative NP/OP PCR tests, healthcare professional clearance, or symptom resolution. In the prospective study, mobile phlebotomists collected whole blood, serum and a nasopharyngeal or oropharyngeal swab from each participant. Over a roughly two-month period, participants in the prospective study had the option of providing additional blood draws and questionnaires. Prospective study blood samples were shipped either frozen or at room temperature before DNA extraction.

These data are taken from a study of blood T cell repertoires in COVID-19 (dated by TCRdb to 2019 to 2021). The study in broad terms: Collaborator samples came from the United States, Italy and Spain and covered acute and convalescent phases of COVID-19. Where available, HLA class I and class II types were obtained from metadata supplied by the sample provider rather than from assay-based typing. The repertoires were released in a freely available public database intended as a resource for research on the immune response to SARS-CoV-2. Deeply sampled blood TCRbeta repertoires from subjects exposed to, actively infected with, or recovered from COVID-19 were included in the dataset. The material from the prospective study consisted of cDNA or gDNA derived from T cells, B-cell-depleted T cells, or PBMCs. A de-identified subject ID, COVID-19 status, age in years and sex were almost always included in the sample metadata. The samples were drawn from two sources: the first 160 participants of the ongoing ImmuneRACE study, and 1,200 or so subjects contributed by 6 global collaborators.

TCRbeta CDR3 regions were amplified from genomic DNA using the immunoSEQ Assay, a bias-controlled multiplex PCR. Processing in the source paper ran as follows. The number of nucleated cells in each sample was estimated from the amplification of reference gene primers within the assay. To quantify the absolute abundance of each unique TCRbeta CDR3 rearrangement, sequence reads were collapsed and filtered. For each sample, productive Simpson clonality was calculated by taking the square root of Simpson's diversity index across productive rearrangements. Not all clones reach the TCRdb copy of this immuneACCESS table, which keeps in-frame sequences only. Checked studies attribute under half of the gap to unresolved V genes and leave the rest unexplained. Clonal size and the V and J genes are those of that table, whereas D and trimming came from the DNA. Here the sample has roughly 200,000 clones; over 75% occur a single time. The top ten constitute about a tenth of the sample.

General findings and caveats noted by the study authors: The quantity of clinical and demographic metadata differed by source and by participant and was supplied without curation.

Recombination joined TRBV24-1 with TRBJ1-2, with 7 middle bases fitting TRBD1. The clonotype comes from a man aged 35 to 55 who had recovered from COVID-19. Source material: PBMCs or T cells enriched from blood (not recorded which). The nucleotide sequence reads TGTGCCACCAGTGATTCGATGAAACAGGGGTGGGGCGGCTACACCTTC. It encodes CATSDSMKQGWGGYTF.